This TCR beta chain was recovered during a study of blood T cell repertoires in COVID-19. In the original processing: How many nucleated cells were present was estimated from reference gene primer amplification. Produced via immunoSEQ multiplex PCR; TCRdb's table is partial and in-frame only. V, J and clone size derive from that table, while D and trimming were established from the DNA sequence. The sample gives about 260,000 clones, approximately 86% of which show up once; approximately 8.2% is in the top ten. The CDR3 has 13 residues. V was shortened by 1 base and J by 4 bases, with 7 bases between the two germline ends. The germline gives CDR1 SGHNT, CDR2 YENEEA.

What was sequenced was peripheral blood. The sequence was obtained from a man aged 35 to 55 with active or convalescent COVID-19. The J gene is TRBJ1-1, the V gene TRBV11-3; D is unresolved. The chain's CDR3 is CASSLVFSTEAFF. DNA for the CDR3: TGTGCCAGCAGCTTAGTATTTTCCACTGAAGCTTTCTTT.